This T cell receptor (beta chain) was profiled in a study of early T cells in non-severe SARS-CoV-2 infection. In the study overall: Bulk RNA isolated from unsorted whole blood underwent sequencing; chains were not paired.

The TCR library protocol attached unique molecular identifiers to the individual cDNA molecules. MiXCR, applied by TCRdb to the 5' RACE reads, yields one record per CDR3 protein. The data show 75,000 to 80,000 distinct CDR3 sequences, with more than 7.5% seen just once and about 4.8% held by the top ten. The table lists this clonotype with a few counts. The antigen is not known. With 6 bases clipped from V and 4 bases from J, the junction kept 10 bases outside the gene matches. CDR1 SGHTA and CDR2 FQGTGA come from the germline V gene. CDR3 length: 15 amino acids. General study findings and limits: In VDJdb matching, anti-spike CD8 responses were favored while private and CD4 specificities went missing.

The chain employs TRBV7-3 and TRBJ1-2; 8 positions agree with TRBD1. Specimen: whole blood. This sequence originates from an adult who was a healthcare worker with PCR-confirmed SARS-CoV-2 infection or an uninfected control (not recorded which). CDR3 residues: CASRPTGDGSYGYTF. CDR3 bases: TGTGCCAGCAGGCCGACAGGGGACGGGAGCTATGGCTACACCTTC.